This T cell receptor beta chain was documented in a study of cytomegalovirus exposure and HLA in healthy donors. Use of 60 Vbeta and 13 Jbeta primers characterized the PCR. Original analysis: Later, an analysis found approximately 80 million unique TCR beta chains, and 9.5 million to 11 million of these were shared. Some clones are missing from TCRdb's copy, which holds only in-frame ones; the method was immunoSEQ multiplex PCR. The V and J calls and clone size were taken over from that table, and D and trimming were inferred from the DNA. The table lists 55,000 to 80,000 clones, about three quarters of them singletons, with about 8.8% in the top ten. The study sampled nominally healthy donors, though unrecorded immune exposures were likely. The receptor's source is a man in his forties in good health and CMV-seronegative. Sequences were obtained from PBMCs.

The CDR3 loop is CASTWGAAAVGYNEQFF. The CDR3 DNA reads TGCGCCAGCACGTGGGGAGCGGCGGCGGTGGGTTACAATGAGCAGTTCTTC. This sequence joins TRBV5-1 and TRBJ2-1; D may be TRBD2 (5 bases). Germline V CDR1 and CDR2: SGHRS, YFSETQ. V was clipped by 6 bases and J by 4 bases, with 23 bases between them. The CDR3 sequence is 17 residues long.